This is a list of T cell receptor beta chains from one sample in a study of T cell responses to AZD1222 COVID-19 vaccine. Profiled with immunoSEQ multiplex PCR; TCRdb holds only in-frame clones, not every one. This table holds roughly 76,000 clones, 70% to 90% found once. This specimen was peripheral blood, taken on day 0 of AZD1222 vaccination. These receptors were taken from an adult in good health. Each CDR3 is given with its conserved first and last residue. The order of the fields is J gene, V gene, D gene, clone size, CDR3 protein, CDR3 DNA. A D gene is named only where the DNA matches it firmly. Clone size, where shown, is once, few, many, or a class for clones that have expanded.

TRBJ2-1,TRBV12-3/TRBV12-4,.,.,CASTLGGQGQFF,TGTGCCAGCACCCTCGGGGGGCAAGGGCAGTTCTTC
TRBJ2-7,TRBV28,.,.,CASSPLLRAHEQYF,TGTGCCAGCAGTCCCCTACTGCGTGCCCACGAGCAGTACTTC
TRBJ2-5,TRBV5-5,TRBD2,.,CASSRTASGPQETQYF,TGTGCCAGCAGCCGAACGGCTAGCGGACCCCAAGAGACCCAGTACTTC
TRBJ1-6,TRBV2,.,.,CASRVDRLSYNSPLHF,TGTGCCAGCAGGGTGGACCGCCTCTCCTATAATTCACCCCTCCACTTT
TRBJ2-1,TRBV7-2,.,.,CASSPGVVNEQFF,TGTGCCAGCAGCCCCGGGGTAGTGAATGAGCAGTTCTTC
TRBJ2-7,TRBV5-1,TRBD1,.,CASSRTGDSYEQYF,TGCGCCAGCAGCAGGACAGGGGACTCCTACGAGCAGTACTTC
TRBJ1-5,TRBV20-1,.,.,CSASYGRDQPQHF,TGCAGTGCTAGTTACGGGAGGGATCAGCCCCAGCATTTT
TRBJ2-7,TRBV5-4,.,.,CASSSRGPVEQYF,TGTGCCAGCAGCTCCCGTGGTCCCGTCGAGCAGTACTTC
TRBJ1-6,TRBV11-1,.,.,CASTPGDTDSPLHF,TGTGCCAGCACTCCGGGTGACACCGATTCACCCCTCCACTTT
TRBJ2-7,TRBV6-5,.,.,CASSYMSGPYEQYF,TGTGCCAGCAGTTACATGAGCGGTCCCTACGAGCAGTACTTC
TRBJ2-7,TRBV3-1/TRBV3-2,.,.,CASSQDGSYEQYF,TGTGCCAGCAGCCAAGACGGGTCCTACGAGCAGTACTTC
TRBJ2-7,TRBV6-5,.,.,CASSLPRHNSYEQYF,TGTGCCAGCAGCCTCCCAAGGCACAATTCCTACGAGCAGTACTTC
TRBJ2-5,TRBV5-5,.,.,CASSLRLQETQYF,TGTGCCAGCAGCTTGAGGCTCCAAGAGACCCAGTACTTC
TRBJ2-1,TRBV6-4,.,few,CASSSDQRGNEQFF,TGTGCCAGCAGTTCGGACCAGAGGGGGAATGAGCAGTTCTTC
TRBJ2-3,TRBV4-1,.,.,CASSQDRRDTQYF,TGCGCCAGCAGCCAAGATCGCAGAGATACGCAGTATTTT
TRBJ2-1,TRBV6-5,TRBD2,.,CASSWEAGGRGEQFF,TGTGCCAGCAGTTGGGAAGCGGGAGGCCGGGGTGAGCAGTTCTTC
TRBJ1-2,TRBV7-9,.,.,CASSSHQGTGYTF,TGTGCCAGCAGCTCACACCAGGGAACTGGCTACACCTTC